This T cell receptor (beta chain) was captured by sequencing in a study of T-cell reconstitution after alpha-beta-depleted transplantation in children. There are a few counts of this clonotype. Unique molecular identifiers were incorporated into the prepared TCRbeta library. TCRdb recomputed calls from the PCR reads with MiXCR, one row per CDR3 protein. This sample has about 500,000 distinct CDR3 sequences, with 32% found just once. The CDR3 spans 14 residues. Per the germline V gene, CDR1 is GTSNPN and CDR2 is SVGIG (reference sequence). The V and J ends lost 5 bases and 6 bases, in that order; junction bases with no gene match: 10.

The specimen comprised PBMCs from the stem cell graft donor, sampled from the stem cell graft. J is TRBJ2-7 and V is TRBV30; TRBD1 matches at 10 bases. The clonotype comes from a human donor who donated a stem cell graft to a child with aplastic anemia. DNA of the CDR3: TGTGCCTGGGGGCCGGGACAGGGGTATGTCGAGCAGTACTTC. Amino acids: CAWGPGQGYVEQYF.